This TCR beta chain was profiled in a study of CD8+ T cells in alopecia areata. Points from the study as a whole: Lesional scalp, notably in alopecia totalis/universalis, had clonality above that of normal scalp.

Starting from PBMCs, sorting isolated CD4+ and CD8+ T cells. Extracted RNA was reverse transcribed, and the resulting cDNA served as sequencing template. Clones were read by immunoSEQ multiplex PCR, and TCRdb kept only the in-frame ones, dropping some. The sample contains roughly 140,000 clones, 62% of which appear only once. About this clone itself: Its target is not known.

V shed 6 bases and J shed 9 bases, with 18 bases lying between them. There are 13 residues in the CDR3. CDR1 and CDR2 (germline): LNHNV, YYDKDF (reference sequence). Sequencing was done on a sample of CD8+ T cells sorted from blood. The V call is TRBV15, the J call TRBJ2-7, with a tentative D call TRBD2 (6 bases). The clonotype comes from a human donor in good health. Written as DNA, the CDR3 is TGTGCCACCAGTGACCGGGGTTCCGGGGGGCAGTACTTC. Translation: CATSDRGSGGQYF.